These 14 T cell receptor beta chains share one sample of origin, sequenced in a study of T cells in Graves' hyperthyroidism and ophthalmopathy. The investigators amplified TCR beta CDR3 regions from RNA transcripts. Initially, a first-round RT-PCR of the TCR CDR3 employed the HTBI primer set. TCRdb fed the multiplex PCR reads into MiXCR, producing one record per CDR3 protein. The sample has about 600,000 distinct CDR3 sequences, about 15% seen once; the top ten hold around 12%. The sample was blood. The receptors were sampled from a woman aged 45-60 years with Graves' ophthalmopathy.

This clonotype showed up just a few times. The chain joins TRBV20-1 to TRBJ2-2, with D perhaps matching TRBD2 (6 bases). The V end lost 1 base, the J end lost 3 bases, and 15 bases lay between the germline ends. CDR1 is DFQATT and CDR2 is SNEGSKA in the germline V gene (reference sequence). This CDR3 is 16 amino acids long. In DNA, the CDR3 is TGCAGTGCTAGAGTGGGTTCGGGAGTGGACACCGGGGAGCTGTTTTTT. This sequence encodes CSARVGSGVDTGELFF.

The table lists this clonotype with many counts. The chain joins TRBV28 to TRBJ1-1; 11 bases are a match to TRBD1. V dropped 6 bases and J dropped 10; count of bases not matched to a gene: 13. This CDR3 has 15 amino acids. CDR1 is MDHEN, CDR2 SYDVKM, per germline. CDR3 sequence: CASSSGQGAIRRAFF. CDR3 DNA sequence: TGTGCCAGCAGCTCCGGACAGGGGGCGATACGTAGAGCTTTCTTT.

This clonotype was observed at least ten times. The chain is built from TRBV12-3 or TRBV12-4 and TRBJ2-1; 13 positions match TRBD2. The ends lost 6 bases at V and 5 bases at J; junction bases unmatched: 4. The CDR3 runs to 15 residues. The chain's CDR3 is CASSRLAGGNNEQFF. The CDR3 DNA reads as TGTGCCAGCAGCCGACTAGCGGGAGGAAACAATGAGCAGTTCTTC.

V and J are TRBV7-9 and TRBJ2-4; D is ambiguous. The V end lost 5 bases, the J end lost 0 bases, and 26 bases lay between the germline ends. Germline CDR1 is SEHNR and CDR2 is FQNEAQ (reference sequence). This CDR3 is 20 amino acids long. CDR3 sequence: CASSHDRRNRNPLAKNIQYF. DNA of the CDR3: TGTGCCAGCAGCCACGATAGGCGGAACAGAAACCCTTTAGCCAAAAACATTCAGTACTTC.

This clonotype has just a few counts. The CDR3 DNA follows: TGTGCCAGCAGTAGGACGCCTAATGAAAAACTGTTTTTT. The encoded protein is CASSRTPNEKLFF. This chain uses TRBV6-1 with TRBJ1-4; no clear D gene. V was clipped by 5 bases and J by 3 bases, with 7 bases between them. The CDR3 sequence is 13 residues long. Germline loops: CDR1 MNHNS, CDR2 SASEGT.

This clonotype was seen many times. This chain links TRBV28 with TRBJ1-5; D might be TRBD1 (6 bases). The germline V and J ends were trimmed by 6 bases and 3 bases, with 12 bases remaining between them. The CDR3 runs to 14 residues. CDR1 is MDHEN, CDR2 SYDVKM, per germline. Here the CDR3 reads CASSTQGNNQPQHF. The CDR3, as DNA: TGTGCCAGCAGCACCCAGGGGAACAATCAGCCCCAGCATTTT.

V is TRBV27 and J is TRBJ2-1; 15 positions agree with TRBD2. The length of the CDR3 is 19 residues. The V and J ends lost 8 bases and 12 bases, in that order; junction bases with no gene match: 23. The V gene's germline CDR1 is MNHEY and CDR2 SMNVEV (reference sequence). The CDR3 region has the DNA TGTGCCAGCGGAATCGTCGGACTAGCGGGAGGGCCAGGGAGGGGTGGGCAGTTCTTC. The encoded protein is CASGIVGLAGGPGRGGQFF.

The chain is built from TRBV19 and TRBJ2-6, with TRBD1 matching over 10 bases. Germline loops: CDR1 LNHDA, CDR2 SQIVND (reference sequence). The CDR3 runs to 18 residues. V shed 7 bases and J 1 base; nucleotides not matched to a gene: 10. The CDR3 loop reads CASTTGRTGGSGANVLTF. DNA for the CDR3: TGTGCCAGTACCACTGGGAGGACAGGGGGATCTGGGGCCAACGTCCTGACTTTC.

As for this clonotype: A much more abundant neighbour one base away suggests this may be a read error. The rearrangement links TRBV24-1 to TRBJ1-1, with TRBD1 as a possible D gene (5 bases). The CDR3 extends over 14 amino acids. Germline V gives CDR1 KGHDR, CDR2 SFDVKD. CDR3 region: CAPSETQGSTEAFF. In nucleotides, the CDR3 is TGTGCCCCCAGTGAGACCCAGGGCAGCACTGAAGCTTTCTTT.

The table lists this clonotype with many counts. This chain uses TRBV20-1 with TRBJ1-2; TRBD1 is a possible D gene (5 bases). Germline V gene lookup returns CDR1 DFQATT and CDR2 SNEGSKA (reference sequence). The V and J ends lost 0 bases and 3 bases respectively, with 14 bases between them. The length of the CDR3 is 15 residues. The CDR3 nucleotides are TGCAGTGCTAGAGATCCGGGGGAGGGTCACTATGGCTACACCTTC. Protein sequence: CSARDPGEGHYGYTF.

This clonotype was counted many times. V usage is TRBV5-1 and J usage is TRBJ2-3; D is ambiguous. V was trimmed by 4 bases and J by 5 bases, leaving 11 bases between them. The CDR3 loop spans 13 amino acids. CDR1 SGHRS and CDR2 YFSETQ come from the germline V gene. The CDR3 loop reads CASSLEQEDTQYF. The CDR3 DNA sequence: TGCGCCAGCAGCCTTGAGCAGGAAGATACGCAGTATTTT.

This clonotype was counted between two and nine times. The gene calls are TRBV29-1 and TRBJ2-7; D unclear. Trimming left V 4 bases short and J 1 base short, with 8 bases between. Per germline, CDR1 SQVTM and CDR2 ANQGSEA. The CDR3 length is 12 residues. The CDR3 is CSVVYNSYEQYF. In nucleotides, the CDR3 is TGCAGCGTTGTTTATAATTCCTACGAGCAGTACTTC.

The table lists this clonotype with many counts. The V and J genes are TRBV12-3 or TRBV12-4 and TRBJ2-1; D is unresolved. CDR3 length: 11 residues. Between the trimmed V and J ends, which lost 6 bases and 9 bases, there was a span of 9 bases. CDR3 residues: CASRVGSEQFF. The CDR3 DNA is TGTGCCAGCAGAGTGGGCAGTGAGCAGTTCTTC.

This clonotype was found many times. This chain joins TRBV18 and TRBJ1-2, with D possibly matching TRBD1 (5 bases). Germline CDR1 and CDR2: KGHSH and LQKENI. The V gene lost 2 bases and the J gene lost 2 bases, with 9 bases spanning the gap. This CDR3 spans 14 amino acids. The CDR3 protein is CASSPVKGNYGYTF. The CDR3 DNA reads TGTGCCAGCTCACCAGTGAAGGGGAACTATGGCTACACCTTC.